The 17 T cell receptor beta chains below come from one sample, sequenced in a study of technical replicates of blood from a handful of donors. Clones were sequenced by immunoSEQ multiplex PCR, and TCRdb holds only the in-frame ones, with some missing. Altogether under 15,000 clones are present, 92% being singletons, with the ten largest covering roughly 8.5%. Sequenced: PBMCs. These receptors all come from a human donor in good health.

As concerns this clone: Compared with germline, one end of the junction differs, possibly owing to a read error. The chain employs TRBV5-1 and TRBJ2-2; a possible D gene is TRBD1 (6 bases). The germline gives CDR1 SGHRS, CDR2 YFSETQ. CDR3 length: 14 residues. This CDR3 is CVSSGGQGTGELFF. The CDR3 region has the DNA TGCGTCAGCAGCGGAGGCCAGGGGACCGGGGAGCTGTTTTTT. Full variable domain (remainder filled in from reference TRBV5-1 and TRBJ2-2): KAGVTQTPRYLIKTRGQQVTLSCSPISGHRSVSWYQQTPGQGLQFLFEYFSETQRNKGNFPGRFSGRQFSNSRSEMNVSTLELGDSALYLCVSSGGQGTGELFFGEGSRLTVL.

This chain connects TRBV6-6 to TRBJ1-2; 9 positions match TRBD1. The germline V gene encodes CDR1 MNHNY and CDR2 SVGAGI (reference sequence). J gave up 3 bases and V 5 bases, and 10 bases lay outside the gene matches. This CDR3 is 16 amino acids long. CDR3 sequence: CASSPGQGPLYYGYTF. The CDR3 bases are TGTGCCAGCAGTCCGGGACAGGGCCCTCTGTACTATGGCTACACCTTC.

The CDR3 DNA sequence: TGCGCCAGCAGCTTGAATGCAGGGGGCGCGAATGAGCAGTTCTTC. This codes for CASSLNAGGANEQFF. The chain uses TRBV5-1 and TRBJ2-1; 8 nucleotides match TRBD1. V was clipped by 1 base and J by 7 bases; unmatched bases: 7. The CDR3 is made up of 15 amino acids. The germline CDR1 and CDR2 sequences are SGHRS and YFSETQ.

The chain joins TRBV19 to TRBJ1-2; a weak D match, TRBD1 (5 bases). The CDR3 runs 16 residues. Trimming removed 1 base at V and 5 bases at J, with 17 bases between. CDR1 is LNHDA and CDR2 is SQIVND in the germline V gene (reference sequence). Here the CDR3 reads CASSIVPETADYGYTF. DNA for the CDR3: TGTGCCAGTAGTATAGTTCCCGAGACAGCAGATTATGGCTACACCTTC.

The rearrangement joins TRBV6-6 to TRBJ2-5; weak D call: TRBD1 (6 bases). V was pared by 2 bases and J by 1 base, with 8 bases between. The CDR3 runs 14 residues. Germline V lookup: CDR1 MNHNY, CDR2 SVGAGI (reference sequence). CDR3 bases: TGTGCCAGCAGTTACGGGACAATCCAAGAGACCCAGTACTTC. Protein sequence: CASSYGTIQETQYF.

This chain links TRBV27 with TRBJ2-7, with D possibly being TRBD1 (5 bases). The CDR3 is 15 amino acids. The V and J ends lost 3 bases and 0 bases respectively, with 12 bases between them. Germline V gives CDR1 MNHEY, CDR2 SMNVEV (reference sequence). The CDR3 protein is CASSLVQETSYEQYF. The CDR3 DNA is TGTGCCAGCAGTTTGGTACAGGAGACCTCCTACGAGCAGTACTTC.

The CDR3 protein is CASRRDRHTGELFF. The CDR3 nucleotides are TGTGCCAGCAGAAGGGACAGGCACACCGGGGAGCTGTTTTTT. V usage is TRBV6-4 and J usage is TRBJ2-2; 8 bases align to TRBD1. The germline V gene encodes CDR1 MRHNA and CDR2 SNTAGT. This CDR3 is built from 14 residues. Trimming at V came to 6 bases and at J to 3 bases, leaving 3 bases not matched to a gene.

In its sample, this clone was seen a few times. CDR3 sequence reads: CATIKKRSGTNEQYF. CDR3 sequence (DNA): TGTGCCACCATAAAAAAGCGATCCGGGACAAACGAGCAGTACTTC. The rearrangement uses TRBV6-5 and TRBJ2-7; TRBD1 might be the D (6 bases). The CDR3 is 15 amino acids. V was cut by 10 bases and J by 5 bases, with 24 bases left in between. Germline assignment: CDR1 MNHEY and CDR2 SVGAGI.

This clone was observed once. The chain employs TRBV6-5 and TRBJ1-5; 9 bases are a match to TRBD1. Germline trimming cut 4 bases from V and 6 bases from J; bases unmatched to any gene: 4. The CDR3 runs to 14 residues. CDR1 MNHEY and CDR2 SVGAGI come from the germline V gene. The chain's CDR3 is CASSSGTGFQPQHF. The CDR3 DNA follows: TGTGCCAGCAGTTCCGGGACAGGGTTTCAGCCCCAGCATTTT.

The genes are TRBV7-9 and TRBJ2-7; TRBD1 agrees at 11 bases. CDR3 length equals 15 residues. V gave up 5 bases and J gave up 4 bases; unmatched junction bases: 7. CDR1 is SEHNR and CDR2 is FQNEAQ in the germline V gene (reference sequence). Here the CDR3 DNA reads TGTGCCAGCAGCAAGGGACAGGGGGAGGGGTACGAGCAGTACTTC. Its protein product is CASSKGQGEGYEQYF.

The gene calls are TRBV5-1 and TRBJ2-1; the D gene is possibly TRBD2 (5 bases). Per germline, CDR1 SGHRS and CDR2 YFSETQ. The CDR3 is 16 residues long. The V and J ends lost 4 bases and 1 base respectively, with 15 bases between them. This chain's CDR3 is CASSPEGRMSYNEQFF. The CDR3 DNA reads TGCGCCAGCAGCCCCGAGGGTCGAATGTCCTACAATGAGCAGTTCTTC.

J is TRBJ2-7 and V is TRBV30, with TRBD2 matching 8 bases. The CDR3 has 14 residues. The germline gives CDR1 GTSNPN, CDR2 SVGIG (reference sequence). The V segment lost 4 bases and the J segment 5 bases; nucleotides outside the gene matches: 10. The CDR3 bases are TGTGCCTGGACTACCGGGACTAGTGTGGACGAGCAGTACTTC. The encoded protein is CAWTTGTSVDEQYF.

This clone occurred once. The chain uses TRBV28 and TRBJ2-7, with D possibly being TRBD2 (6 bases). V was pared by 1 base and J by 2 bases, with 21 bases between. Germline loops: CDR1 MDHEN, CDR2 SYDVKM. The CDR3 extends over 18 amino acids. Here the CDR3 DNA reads TGTGCCAGCAGTTTATTTGGTTTTAGTAGGGAGGTGACCTACGAGCAGTACTTC. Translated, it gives CASSLFGFSREVTYEQYF.

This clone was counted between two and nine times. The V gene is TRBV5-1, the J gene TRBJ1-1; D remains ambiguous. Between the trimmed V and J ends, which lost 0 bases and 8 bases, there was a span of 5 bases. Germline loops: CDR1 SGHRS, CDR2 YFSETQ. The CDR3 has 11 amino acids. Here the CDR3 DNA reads TGCGCCAGCAGCTTGGGGAGAGAAGCTTTCTTT. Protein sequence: CASSLGREAFF. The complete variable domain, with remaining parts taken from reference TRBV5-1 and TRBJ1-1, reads KAGVTQTPRYLIKTRGQQVTLSCSPISGHRSVSWYQQTPGQGLQFLFEYFSETQRNKGNFPGRFSGRQFSNSRSEMNVSTLELGDSALYLCASSLGREAFFGQGTRLTVV.

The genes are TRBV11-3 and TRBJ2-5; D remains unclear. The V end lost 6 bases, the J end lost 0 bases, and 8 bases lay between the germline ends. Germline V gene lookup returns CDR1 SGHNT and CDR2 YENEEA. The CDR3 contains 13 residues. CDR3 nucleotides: TGTGCCAGCAGTGGTGCGGACCAAGAGACCCAGTACTTC. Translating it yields CASSGADQETQYF.

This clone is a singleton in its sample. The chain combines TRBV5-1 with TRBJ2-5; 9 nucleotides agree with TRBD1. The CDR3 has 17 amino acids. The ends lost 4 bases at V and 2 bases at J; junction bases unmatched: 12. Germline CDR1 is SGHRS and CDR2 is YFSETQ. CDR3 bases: TGCGCCAGCAGCCCGGGTGGGGACAGGGCAGTTCAAGAGACCCAGTACTTC. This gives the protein CASSPGGDRAVQETQYF.

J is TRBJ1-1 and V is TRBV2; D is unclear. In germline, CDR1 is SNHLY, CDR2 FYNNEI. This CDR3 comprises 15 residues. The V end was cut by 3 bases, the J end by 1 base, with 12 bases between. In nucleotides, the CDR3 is TGTGCCAGCAGTGACGCTCCCGGGGAGAACACTGAAGCTTTCTTT. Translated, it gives CASSDAPGENTEAFF.